The T cell receptor (beta chain) described here comes from a study of early T cells in non-severe SARS-CoV-2 infection (dated by TCRdb to about 2021). At the level of the whole study: Because TCR sequencing was done on bulk RNA from unsorted whole blood, the alpha and beta chains could not be paired. The paper as a whole reports these results and caveats: VDJdb matching was skewed toward anti-spike CD8 responses, so virus-specific expansions were likely underestimated and private and CD4 specificities were missed.

In this sample, this clonotype turned up a few times. The target of this receptor is not known. It has no much larger one-base neighbor in the sample; base qualities were not kept. The library was obtained by 5' RACE. Sequenced on a NextSeq 500. To correct for sequencing error and PCR bias, the TCR library protocol tagged individual cDNA molecules with unique molecular identifiers. TCR alpha and beta chains were both sequenced, and the abundances of alpha and beta sequences in each sample were closely correlated with each other. The original pipeline was this. Decombinator V4 was used to annotate the V gene, J gene and CDR3 of the TCR sequences. TCRs were defined as expanded if a significant change between any two time points was detected under a Poisson model with p below 0.0001. TCR abundances were normalised to the total number of TCRs sequenced per sample and were expressed as counts per million. TRAV1-2 paired with TRAJ12, TRAJ20 or TRAJ33 defined MAIT TCRs, while TRAV10 paired with TRAJ18 defined iNKT TCRs. VDJdb, accessed 1 November 2021, was searched for CMV, EBV and SARS-CoV-2 annotated TCRs, with TCRs annotated for multiple antigens excluded. TCRdb cleaned the public reads at Q25 with fastp, built clones with MiXCR and kept in-frame beta chains. Under each unique CDR3 protein, matching rows form one entry showing the most common genes and DNA. TCRdb, not the authors, supplied the V and J calls. Here the sample has approximately 69,000 distinct CDR3 sequences; 9.5% occur a single time. In total, the top ten clones hold 4.5% to 6.5% of the sample.

A case-control design nested within a healthcare worker cohort in London, UK, was used, with weekly nasopharyngeal swab PCR tests and blood sampling performed. Healthcare workers were recruited during the week of the UK lockdown, between 23 and 31 March 2020, and followed weekly for up to roughly 16 weeks. Inclusive of the bounding cysteine and phenylalanine, the CDR3 is 14 residues long. Here the CDR3 DNA is all that survives: 42 bases in frame from base 1. CDR1 and CDR2 (PRHDT, FYEKMQ) derive from the germline V gene (reference sequence). Unmatched junction bases come to 5, with V trimmed by 5 bases and J by 8 bases.

The sequenced material came from whole blood. The chain couples TRBV13 to TRBJ1-6; TRBD1 aligns with 8 central bases. The receptor was isolated from an adult who was a healthcare worker with PCR-confirmed SARS-CoV-2 infection or an uninfected control (not recorded which). This receptor has the CDR3 CASSHRGRYSPLHF. The DNA sequence is as follows: TGTGCCAGCAGCCACAGGGGGAGGTATTCACCCCTCCACTTT.